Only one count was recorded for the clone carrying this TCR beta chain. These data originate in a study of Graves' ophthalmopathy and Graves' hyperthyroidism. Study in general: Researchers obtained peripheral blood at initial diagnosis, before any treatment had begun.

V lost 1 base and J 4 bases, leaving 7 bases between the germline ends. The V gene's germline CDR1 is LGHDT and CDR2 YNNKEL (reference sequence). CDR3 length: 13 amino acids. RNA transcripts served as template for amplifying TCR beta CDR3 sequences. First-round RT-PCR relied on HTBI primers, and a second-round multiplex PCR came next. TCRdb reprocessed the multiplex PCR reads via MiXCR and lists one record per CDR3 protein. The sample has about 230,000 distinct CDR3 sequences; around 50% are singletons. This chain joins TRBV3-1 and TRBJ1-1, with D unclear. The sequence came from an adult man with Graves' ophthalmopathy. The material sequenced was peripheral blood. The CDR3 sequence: CASSQGPITEAFF. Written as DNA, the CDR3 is TGTGCCAGCAGCCAAGGCCCTATCACTGAAGCTTTCTTT. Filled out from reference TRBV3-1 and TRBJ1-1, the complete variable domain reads DTAVSQTPKYLVTQMGNDKSIKCEQNLGHDTMYWYKQDSKKFLKIMFSYNNKELIINETVPNRFSPKSPDKAHLNLHINSLELGDSAVYFCASSQGPITEAFFGQGTRLTVV.